This T cell receptor (beta chain) was sequenced for a study of blood T cell repertoires in COVID-19. Libraries were prepared by immunoSEQ multiplex PCR; TCRdb keeps only in-frame clonotypes and omits some of them. The table includes just under 45,000 clones, about 80% detected once. Germline CDR1 reads SGHRS; CDR2 reads YFSETQ. V was trimmed by 5 bases and J by 6 bases, leaving 21 bases between them. This CDR3 contains 15 residues. This receptor was identified in a human donor in a cohort sampled during active COVID-19. The genes are TRBV5-1 and TRBJ2-7, with a possible D match to TRBD1 (5 bases). Sequencing input: peripheral blood. Here the CDR3 reads CASRSSLTGVGEQYF. The CDR3 DNA is TGCGCCAGCAGATCCAGCCTTACAGGAGTCGGCGAGCAGTACTTC.